The rows below give T cell receptor beta chains drawn from one sample of a study of T cells in Graves' hyperthyroidism and ophthalmopathy. Each CDR3 protein gets one entry after TCRdb re-called the multiplex PCR reads with MiXCR. The repertoire holds 550,000 to 650,000 distinct CDR3 sequences, with approximately 15% as singletons. The sample taken for sequencing was blood. The receptor set was obtained from a woman between 40 and 55 years old with Graves' hyperthyroidism. CDR3s include the opening cysteine and the closing phenylalanine or tryptophan. The D gene is left open where the match is weak. Rows give clone size only sometimes, using once, few, many, or a class for an expanded clone.

CASGGQRAGANVLTF,TGTGCCAGCGGGGGGCAGCGAGCTGGGGCCAACGTCCTGACTTTC,TRBJ2-6,-,TRBV7-8,-
CASSQYTGGSSPLHF,TGTGCCAGCAGCCAGTATACAGGGGGGAGTTCACCCCTCCACTTT,TRBJ1-6,TRBD1,TRBV14,-
CASSLLSGTGSYTEAFF,TGTGCCAGCAGCTTACTTTCCGGGACAGGATCTTACACTGAAGCTTTCTTT,TRBJ1-1,TRBD1,TRBV7-6,-
CASSLVALASEKLFF,TGTGCCAGCAGCTTAGTCGCGTTAGCGTCTGAAAAACTGTTTTTT,TRBJ1-4,-,TRBV7-9,many
CASSEVAGTDTQYF,TGCGCCAGCAGTGAGGTAGCGGGGACGGATACGCAGTATTTT,TRBJ2-3,TRBD2,TRBV10-1,many
CSAKTGANTEAFF,TGCAGTGCGAAGACAGGGGCGAACACTGAAGCTTTCTTT,TRBJ1-1,TRBD1,TRBV20-1,many
CASSSERGYEQYF,TGTGCCAGCAGTTCGGAGAGAGGGTACGAGCAGTACTTC,TRBJ2-7,-,TRBV12-3/TRBV12-4,many
CASSIDRDRDWTDTQYF,TGTGCCAGTAGTATAGATCGCGACAGGGATTGGACAGATACGCAGTATTTT,TRBJ2-3,TRBD1,TRBV19,-
CASSLQPPPYEQYF,TGTGCCAGCAGTTTACAACCACCCCCCTACGAGCAGTACTTC,TRBJ2-7,-,TRBV6-1,many
CSASSQDVGYEQYF,TGCAGTGCTAGTTCCCAGGACGTCGGATACGAGCAGTACTTC,TRBJ2-7,-,TRBV20-1,-
CATSQDPVAGADTQYF,TGTGCCACCAGCCAAGATCCGGTAGCGGGGGCAGATACGCAGTATTTT,TRBJ2-3,TRBD2,TRBV3-1,-
CSVVGTSGNTIYF,TGCAGCGTTGTAGGGACATCTGGAAACACCATATATTTT,TRBJ1-3,-,TRBV29-1,-
CASSLVSGEVISYNEQFF,TGTGCCAGCAGCTTGGTTAGCGGGGAGGTTATATCCTACAATGAGCAGTTCTTC,TRBJ2-1,TRBD2,TRBV7-8,many
CASSQDRWTGLAADTQYF,TGTGCCAGCAGCCAAGATCGATGGACAGGGCTCGCAGCAGATACGCAGTATTTT,TRBJ2-3,TRBD1,TRBV14,few
CASSGRQHYEQYF,TGTGCCAGCAGTGGTCGACAGCACTACGAGCAGTACTTC,TRBJ2-7,-,TRBV6-1,once
CASSKFGQLLTYEQYF,TGTGCCAGCAGCAAGTTTGGACAGCTGCTAACCTACGAGCAGTACTTC,TRBJ2-7,-,TRBV11-2,few
CASRDPGRNQPQHF,TGTGCCAGCAGAGACCCGGGACGCAATCAGCCCCAGCATTTT,TRBJ1-5,-,TRBV6-1,few
CSVEGLAGGPTPTDTQYF,TGCAGCGTTGAGGGACTAGCGGGAGGCCCGACCCCCACAGATACGCAGTATTTT,TRBJ2-3,TRBD2,TRBV29-1,few
CAIRGGNNQPQHF,TGTGCCATCAGGGGGGGCAACAATCAGCCCCAGCATTTT,TRBJ1-5,-,TRBV10-3,few
CASSLPPGNTEAFF,TGTGCCAGCAGTTTACCTCCGGGGAACACTGAAGCTTTCTTT,TRBJ1-1,-,TRBV12-3/TRBV12-4,many
CASSPGLEADTQYF,TGTGCCAGCTCACCAGGACTAGAGGCAGATACGCAGTATTTT,TRBJ2-3,TRBD2,TRBV18,many
CASSPSARDRGLCCTF,TGTGCCAGCAGCCCATCCGCCCGAGACAGGGGGCTGTGCTGCACCTTC,TRBJ1-2,TRBD1,TRBV28,-
CASKRSEGVSYEQYF,TGTGCCAGCAAAAGGTCAGAGGGAGTTTCCTACGAGCAGTACTTC,TRBJ2-7,-,TRBV2,many
CASSHHSGANVLTF,TGTGCCAGCAGCCACCATTCTGGGGCCAACGTCCTGACTTTC,TRBJ2-6,-,TRBV5-8,few
CASSERLAGELFF,TGTGCCAGCAGTGAAAGATTGGCCGGGGAGCTGTTTTTT,TRBJ2-2,-,TRBV2,few
CSARSLWQAGTSGYEQYF,TGCAGTGCTAGATCTCTTTGGCAGGCCGGGACTAGCGGCTACGAGCAGTACTTC,TRBJ2-7,TRBD2,TRBV20-1,many
CASSLPSGAGETQYF,TGTGCCAGCAGCTTACCTTCAGGGGCGGGGGAGACCCAGTACTTC,TRBJ2-5,-,TRBV7-9,-
CVIQTGGKANEKLFF,TGTGTCATCCAGACAGGGGGAAAGGCTAATGAAAAACTGTTTTTT,TRBJ1-4,TRBD1,TRBV28,-
CASRFRANTEAFF,TGTGCCAGCAGATTCCGGGCCAACACTGAAGCTTTCTTT,TRBJ1-1,-,TRBV28,many
CASSSGQGLSDTQYF,TGCGCCAGCAGCTCGGGACAGGGGTTGTCAGATACGCAGTATTTT,TRBJ2-3,TRBD1,TRBV5-1,many
CAISQDRGRSNYGYTF,TGTGCCATCAGTCAGGACAGGGGCCGATCTAACTATGGCTACACCTTC,TRBJ1-2,TRBD1,TRBV10-3,few
CSAPPSGLAGLNTGELFF,TGCAGTGCTCCACCCTCGGGACTAGCGGGACTAAACACCGGGGAGCTGTTTTTT,TRBJ2-2,TRBD2,TRBV20-1,-
CASSPAGVDLYEQYF,TGTGCCAGCAGTCCGGCAGGGGTCGACCTCTACGAGCAGTACTTC,TRBJ2-7,-,TRBV7-2,many
CASSWDSGTDTQYF,TGTGCCAGCAGCTGGGACAGCGGCACAGATACGCAGTATTTT,TRBJ2-3,TRBD1,TRBV7-9,few
CASSPPAGSSYEQYF,TGTGCCAGCTCACCACCGGCAGGGAGCTCCTACGAGCAGTACTTC,TRBJ2-7,-,TRBV18,many
CASSYTTDRGNGYTF,TGTGCCAGCAGTTACACCACGGACAGGGGTAATGGCTACACCTTC,TRBJ1-2,TRBD1,TRBV6-9,-
CASSSRGSSGAGNTIYF,TGTGCCAGCAGCTCACGGGGGTCTTCGGGAGCTGGAAACACCATATATTTT,TRBJ1-3,-,TRBV7-8,few
CSAPRGAADTQYF,TGCAGTGCCCCCCGAGGGGCAGCAGATACGCAGTATTTT,TRBJ2-3,-,TRBV20-1,few
CASQRISGSGYEQYF,TGTGCCAGCCAACGAATAAGCGGGAGCGGCTACGAGCAGTACTTC,TRBJ2-7,TRBD2,TRBV27,many
CASSVDWGNDEQYF,TGTGCCAGCAGCGTAGATTGGGGCAACGACGAGCAGTACTTC,TRBJ2-7,-,TRBV9,many
CASSVRDTYTEQFF,TGCGCCAGCAGTGTCCGGGACACCTACACTGAGCAGTTCTTC,TRBJ2-1,-,TRBV4-1,few
CASSLGPQGADTQYF,TGTGCCAGCAGTCTGGGACCCCAAGGGGCAGATACGCAGTATTTT,TRBJ2-3,-,TRBV6-2/TRBV6-3,many
CASSQVGKNTEAFF,TGTGCCAGCAGCCAAGTAGGAAAGAACACTGAAGCTTTCTTT,TRBJ1-1,-,TRBV3-1,many
CAWKGILNTGELFF,TGTGCCTGGAAGGGAATTTTAAACACCGGGGAGCTGTTTTTT,TRBJ2-2,-,TRBV30,few
CASGLATGWGNQPQHF,TGTGCTAGTGGTTTAGCAACCGGGTGGGGCAATCAGCCCCAGCATTTT,TRBJ1-5,-,TRBV12-5,few
CATSGIGSSGEQYF,TGTGCCACCAGCGGGATCGGGAGTTCGGGTGAGCAGTACTTC,TRBJ2-7,-,TRBV15,many
CAGSLGLGISSTDTQYF,TGTGCCGGCAGTTTAGGGTTGGGGATCTCTAGCACAGATACGCAGTATTTT,TRBJ2-3,-,TRBV27,-
CASSPVVGVSYNEQFF,TGCGCCAGCAGCCCGGTGGTAGGAGTCTCCTACAATGAGCAGTTCTTC,TRBJ2-1,-,TRBV5-1,many
CASSLVGHLQETQYF,TGTGCCAGCAGCTTAGTGGGGCACTTACAAGAGACCCAGTACTTC,TRBJ2-5,-,TRBV7-9,many